This T cell receptor (beta chain) was captured in a study of identical twins. Findings and limits, study-wide: Invariant MAIT and iNKT cells could partly confound zero-insertion analyses. The conclusions drew on cross-sectional statistical analysis instead of tracking the same donors.

Unique molecular identifiers were in the cDNA, with template-switch universal primer binding. TCRdb reanalysed the 5' RACE reads using MiXCR and keeps one entry per CDR3 protein. The sample lists around 480,000 distinct CDR3 sequences; 14% were seen once. This clonotype was seen more than once but under ten times. What it recognizes is unknown. A junction boundary mismatches the germline segment, possibly from a read error. Germline CDR1 reads SGHKS; CDR2 reads YYEKEE (reference sequence). This CDR3 has 14 amino acids. The same specimen was also included in a second study, on yellow fever vaccine responses in identical twins. From that paper: Among the twins, the vaccine T cell response reportedly seemed partly convergent and partly personalized.

The chain recombines TRBV5-5 with TRBJ2-1, with 13 bases identical to TRBD2. The sequenced material came from CD4+ T cells sorted from blood. The sequence was collected from a young woman in good health. This CDR3 is CASSLGVTSGRQIF. In nucleotides, the CDR3 is TGTGCCAGCAGCTTGGGTGTGACTAGCGGGAGGCAGATCTTC.